Below, 30 T cell receptor beta chains from the same sample are listed, as sequenced in a study of shared clonotypes between healthy human individuals. TCRdb's copy holds only in-frame clones and misses some; the assay was immunoSEQ multiplex PCR. The profile shows more than 2,000,000 clones, more than 85% of them singletons. Specimen: naive CD4+ T cells from PBMCs. Subset here: CD45RA+ positively selected. The receptor source for this set is a man between 18 and 29 years old in good health. Some clones in this sample may be carry-over from other donors' samples.

The chain recombines TRBV14 with TRBJ2-3, with unresolved D. Germline V gene lookup returns CDR1 SGHDN and CDR2 FVKESK. V dropped 4 bases and J dropped 3 bases, with 11 bases sitting between them. The CDR3 is made up of 14 amino acids. This chain's CDR3 is CASSRGRNTDTQYF. Here the CDR3 DNA reads TGTGCCAGCAGCCGTGGAAGGAATACAGATACGCAGTATTTT. Full variable domain (outside the CDR3, taken from reference TRBV14 and TRBJ2-3): EAGVTQFPSHSVIEKGQTVTLRCDPISGHDNLYWYRRVMGKEIKFLLHFVKESKQDESGMPNNRFLAERTGGTYSTLKVQPAELEDSGVYFCASSRGRNTDTQYFGPGTRLTVL.

The V gene is TRBV25-1, the J gene TRBJ2-1; no definite D call. The CDR3 is 12 residues long. V lost 6 bases and J 13 bases, leaving 16 bases between the germline ends. CDR1 is MGHDK, CDR2 SYGVNS, per germline. CDR3 in DNA: TGTGCCAGCAGAGAAGGCTCCTCGCCTCAGTTCTTC. It encodes CASREGSSPQFF. Complete variable domain (other parts from reference TRBV25-1 and TRBJ2-1): EADIYQTPRYLVIGTGKKITLECSQTMGHDKMYWYQQDPGMELHLIHYSYGVNSTEKGDLSSESTVSRIRTEHFPLTLESARPSHTSQYLCASREGSSPQFFGPGTRLTVL.

The rearrangement links TRBV7-2 to TRBJ1-4, with 7 bases that match TRBD1. This CDR3 is built from 16 residues. J was trimmed by 0 bases and V by 5 bases; bases with no gene match: 6. Germline V gives CDR1 SGHTA, CDR2 FQGNSA. DNA for the CDR3: TGTGCCAGCAGCCGGACAGGAGATGCAACTAATGAAAAACTGTTTTTT. It yields the protein CASSRTGDATNEKLFF.

The CDR3 coding sequence is TGTGCCAGCTCAGACCCGGGGCTAGGGAACACCGGGGAGCTGTTTTTT. Its protein is CASSDPGLGNTGELFF. The V and J genes are TRBV18 and TRBJ2-2, with D perhaps assigned TRBD1 or TRBD2 (5 bases each). Trimming took off 5 bases at V and 1 base at J, with 14 bases between the two ends. This CDR3 region has 16 residues. Per germline, CDR1 KGHSH and CDR2 LQKENI.

The rearrangement links TRBV14 to TRBJ2-3; maybe TRBD1 (5 bases). This CDR3 has 14 amino acids. Trimming left V 4 bases short and J 0 bases short, with 8 bases between. Germline CDR1 and CDR2: SGHDN and FVKESK. CDR3 region: CASSRGLSTDTQYF. CDR3 sequence (DNA): TGTGCCAGCAGCCGGGGCTTAAGCACAGATACGCAGTATTTT.

This chain connects TRBV7-6 to TRBJ2-1; 9 bases are shared with TRBD2. Germline CDR1 SGHVS, CDR2 FNYEAQ. This CDR3 region has 18 residues. V shed 1 base, J shed 2 bases, and the junction held 9 bases outside the gene matches. CDR3 bases: TGTGCCAGCAGCTTAGGGCGAGCGGGGGGCCCCCCCTACAATGAGCAGTTCTTC. It yields the protein CASSLGRAGGPPYNEQFF.

The chain uses TRBV5-4 and TRBJ1-4, with D perhaps TRBD1 (6 bases). CDR1 and CDR2 from the germline V gene are SGHNT and YYREEE (reference sequence). CDR3 length: 18 amino acids. V was shortened by 4 bases and J by 3 bases, with 22 bases between the two germline ends. CDR3 in amino acids: CASSRGDILPSANEKLFF. CDR3 sequence (DNA): TGTGCCAGCAGCAGAGGGGACATTCTCCCTAGCGCTAATGAAAAACTGTTTTTT. The whole variable domain, filled in from reference TRBV5-4 and TRBJ1-4, reads ETGVTQSPTHLIKTRGQQVTLRCSSQSGHNTVSWYQQALGQGPQFIFQYYREEENGRGNFPPRFSGLQFPNYSSELNVNALELDDSALYLCASSRGDILPSANEKLFFGSGTQLSVL.

This sequence joins TRBV5-6 and TRBJ2-6; TRBD1 is a possible D gene (5 bases). Germline V gene data show CDR1 as SGHDT and CDR2 as YYEEEE. V was trimmed by 0 bases and J by 8 bases, leaving 12 bases between them. The CDR3 sequence is 15 residues long. CDR3 DNA: TGTGCCAGCAGCTTGGCGGATGTGGGGCCCAACGTCCTGACTTTC. Protein: CASSLADVGPNVLTF.

This clone was seen only once. The chain couples TRBV15 to TRBJ1-2; D not certain. Trimming cost V 5 bases and J 6 bases, with 16 bases left between them. The CDR3 spans 14 residues. Germline V gene sequence: CDR1 LNHNV, CDR2 YYDKDF (reference sequence). CDR3: CATSRVAYSDGYTF. The CDR3 bases are TGTGCCACCAGCCGAGTAGCTTATTCGGATGGCTACACCTTC.

This rearrangement joins TRBV19 to TRBJ1-3; possibly TRBD1 for D (5 bases). V dropped 9 bases and J dropped 0 bases, with 9 bases sitting between them. CDR3 length: 13 amino acids. Germline assignment: CDR1 LNHDA and CDR2 SQIVND (reference sequence). The CDR3 DNA follows: TGTGCCAGCACAGGATCCTCTGGAAACACCATATATTTT. Residues: CASTGSSGNTIYF.

The chain couples TRBV7-9 to TRBJ1-2; perhaps TRBD1 as D (6 bases). The CDR3 spans 13 residues. Trimming stripped 0 bases from V and 6 bases from J, with 8 bases between. The germline CDR1 and CDR2 sequences are SEHNR and FQNEAQ (reference sequence). In nucleotides, the CDR3 is TGTGCCAGCAGCTTAGCATCAGGGGATGGCTACACCTTC. It codes for CASSLASGDGYTF.

For this clone: The same CDR3 also results from other DNA sequences found in this sample. The chain joins TRBV6-5 to TRBJ2-7; possibly TRBD2 for D (5 bases). CDR1 is MNHEY and CDR2 is SVGAGI in the germline V gene. This CDR3 region has 11 residues. Between the trimmed V and J ends, which lost 2 bases and 6 bases, there was a span of 5 bases. CDR3 region: CASSYLAEQYF. CDR3 coding DNA: TGTGCCAGCAGTTACCTAGCCGAGCAGTACTTC.

On this clone itself: This same CDR3 is encoded by further DNA sequences in the sample. This chain connects TRBV7-9 to TRBJ2-4; D is undetermined. The CDR3 is 13 amino acids. Trimming cost V 4 bases and J 0 bases, with 4 bases left between them. Germline CDR1 SEHNR, CDR2 FQNEAQ (reference sequence). The DNA of the CDR3 is TGTGCCAGCAGCTCTCTAGCCAAAAACATTCAGTACTTC. Translated: CASSSLAKNIQYF.

This clone was seen more than once but under ten times. The chain uses TRBV28 and TRBJ1-2; 9 bases agree with TRBD1. The germline gives CDR1 MDHEN, CDR2 SYDVKM. The CDR3 totals 14 residues. The ends lost 5 bases at V and 6 bases at J; junction bases unmatched: 7. This CDR3 reads CASSGTGRAHGYTF. CDR3 DNA sequence: TGTGCCAGCAGTGGGACAGGGCGCGCCCATGGCTACACCTTC.

This clone was observed a single time. The V gene is TRBV29-1, the J gene TRBJ2-3, with 9 bases aligning to TRBD2. Germline V CDR1 and CDR2: SQVTM, ANQGSEA. Germline trimming cut 7 bases from V and 4 bases from J; bases unmatched to any gene: 9. The CDR3 is 14 residues long. CDR3 protein: CSASTGGRADTQYF. The CDR3, as DNA: TGCAGCGCAAGCACGGGCGGGAGGGCAGATACGCAGTATTTT.

The V call is TRBV28, the J call TRBJ2-7, with D maybe TRBD1 (6 bases). From germline, CDR1 is MDHEN and CDR2 SYDVKM. The ends were cut back, 5 bases at V and 4 bases at J, with 24 bases in the middle. The CDR3 contains 17 residues. Here the CDR3 reads CASSDDRQALGRYEQYF. The CDR3 nucleotides read TGTGCCAGCAGTGACGACCGACAGGCCCTCGGACGGTACGAGCAGTACTTC.

The gene calls are TRBV28 and TRBJ1-1; no clear D gene. This CDR3 region has 14 residues. V was pared by 2 bases and J by 4 bases, with 11 bases between. Per germline, CDR1 MDHEN and CDR2 SYDVKM. CDR3 nucleotide sequence: TGTGCCAGCAGTTTACACTCCTCACTCACTGAAGCTTTCTTT. As protein: CASSLHSSLTEAFF. Drawing the rest from reference TRBV28 and TRBJ1-1, the complete variable domain is DVKVTQSSRYLVKRTGEKVFLECVQDMDHENMFWYRQDPGLGLRLIYFSYDVKMKEKGDIPEGYSVSREKKERFSLILESASTNQTSMYLCASSLHSSLTEAFFGQGTRLTVV.

The chain has TRBV5-1 and TRBJ1-3, with D perhaps TRBD1 (6 bases). The germline V and J ends were trimmed by 4 bases and 2 bases, with 13 bases remaining between them. Germline CDR1 and CDR2: SGHRS and YFSETQ. CDR3 length: 15 amino acids. The CDR3 DNA is TGCGCCAGCAGCCCCGCTGGGACAACTGGAAACACCATATATTTT. It codes for CASSPAGTTGNTIYF.

The J gene is TRBJ1-5, the V gene TRBV28; 8 bases map to TRBD1. The V segment lost 3 bases and the J segment 0 bases; nucleotides outside the gene matches: 4. The germline CDR1 and CDR2 sequences are MDHEN and SYDVKM. The CDR3 consists of 16 residues. CDR3: CASSFRTGFSNQPQHF. The CDR3 coding sequence is TGTGCCAGCAGTTTCCGGACAGGGTTTAGCAATCAGCCCCAGCATTTT. The entire variable domain, with the rest obtained from reference TRBV28 and TRBJ1-5, is as follows: DVKVTQSSRYLVKRTGEKVFLECVQDMDHENMFWYRQDPGLGLRLIYFSYDVKMKEKGDIPEGYSVSREKKERFSLILESASTNQTSMYLCASSFRTGFSNQPQHFGDGTRLSIL.

The CDR3 nucleotides are TGTGCCAGCAGCGTAACCAGGGACTTCTCCTACGAGCAGTACTTC. It specifies CASSVTRDFSYEQYF. The gene calls are TRBV13 and TRBJ2-7; D might be TRBD2 (6 bases). Trimming stripped 5 bases from V and 0 bases from J, with 14 bases between. The CDR3 sequence is 15 residues long. Germline CDR1 is PRHDT and CDR2 is FYEKMQ (reference sequence).

The rearrangement links TRBV27 to TRBJ2-7, with no clear D. V was clipped by 5 bases and J by 0 bases, with 5 bases between them. CDR1 is MNHEY, CDR2 SMNVEV, per germline (reference sequence). The CDR3 has 12 amino acids. DNA of the CDR3: TGTGCCAGCAGTCCCGCCTCCTACGAGCAGTACTTC. Protein product: CASSPASYEQYF.

The V gene is TRBV4-2, the J gene TRBJ2-2; 7 nucleotides align to TRBD1. The CDR3 totals 17 residues. The germline V gene has CDR1 LGHNA and CDR2 YNFKEQ. The V and J ends lost 0 bases and 6 bases, in that order; junction bases with no gene match: 10. The CDR3 DNA is TGTGCCAGCAGCCAAGATAACACAGGGGTCCGTCCCGGGGAGCTGTTTTTT. This sequence encodes CASSQDNTGVRPGELFF.

J is TRBJ2-1 and V is TRBV11-3; D not resolved. V was clipped by 3 bases and J by 0 bases, with 15 bases between them. Germline V gives CDR1 SGHNT, CDR2 YENEEA. This CDR3 has 17 residues. CDR3 sequence reads: CASSFAFGPSSYNEQFF. DNA for the CDR3: TGTGCCAGCAGCTTTGCTTTTGGGCCCAGCTCCTACAATGAGCAGTTCTTC. Drawing the rest from reference TRBV11-3 and TRBJ2-1, the complete variable domain is EAGVVQSPRYKIIEKKQPVAFWCNPISGHNTLYWYLQNLGQGPELLIRYENEEAVDDSQLPKDRFSAERLKGVDSTLKIQPAELGDSAVYLCASSFAFGPSSYNEQFFGPGTRLTVL.

V and J are TRBV7-6 and TRBJ1-3; D perhaps matches TRBD1 (6 bases). The CDR3 sequence is 16 residues long. Trimming shortened V by 5 bases and J by 3 bases, and 17 bases separated the two germline ends. Germline V gene lookup returns CDR1 SGHVS and CDR2 FNYEAQ. CDR3 loop: CASSGADRRIGNTIYF. CDR3 sequence (DNA): TGTGCCAGCAGCGGAGCAGACAGGCGAATTGGAAACACCATATATTTT.

This chain links TRBV2 with TRBJ2-6; TRBD2 aligns across 7 bases. The CDR3 is 16 residues long. In germline, CDR1 is SNHLY, CDR2 FYNNEI. V lost 3 bases and J lost 4; bases outside the gene matches: 6. The CDR3 DNA follows: TGTGCCAGCAGTGAGGGGCGGGGGTCCGGGGCCAACGTCCTGACTTTC. Amino acid sequence: CASSEGRGSGANVLTF.

As regards this clone: This specimen includes other DNA sequences encoding the same CDR3. The CDR3 sequence is CASSEPGAEETQYF. The CDR3 DNA is TGCGCCAGCAGTGAGCCGGGGGCGGAAGAGACCCAGTACTTC. The rearrangement uses TRBV5-1 and TRBJ2-5; the D call may be TRBD1 or TRBD2 (6 bases each). CDR3 length equals 14 residues. The germline V gene has CDR1 SGHRS and CDR2 YFSETQ. Trimming removed 5 bases at V and 3 bases at J, with 14 bases between.

The rearrangement uses TRBV7-9 and TRBJ2-7; no firm D call. CDR3 size: 14 residues. Between the trimmed V and J ends, which lost 2 bases and 3 bases, there was a span of 11 bases. Germline loops: CDR1 SEHNR, CDR2 FQNEAQ (reference sequence). DNA of the CDR3: TGTGCCAGCAGCTTAACAACAGTGGGCTACGAGCAGTACTTC. Protein product: CASSLTTVGYEQYF.

In its sample, this clone was seen once. CDR3 in amino acids: CASSRRGAGGPGEQFF. The CDR3 bases are TGTGCCAGCAGTCGTCGAGGAGCGGGAGGGCCAGGTGAGCAGTTCTTC. The genes are TRBV27 and TRBJ2-1; 10 nucleotides align to TRBD2. Germline V gene lookup returns CDR1 MNHEY and CDR2 SMNVEV (reference sequence). The CDR3 is 16 residues long. Trimming at V came to 5 bases and at J to 9 bases, leaving 13 bases not matched to a gene.

This chain connects TRBV5-1 to TRBJ2-7; D ambiguous. Germline V gene data show CDR1 as SGHRS and CDR2 as YFSETQ. With 4 bases removed from V and 0 bases from J, the gap between germline ends came to 14 bases. The CDR3 runs 15 residues. CDR3 in amino acids: CASSETSFPSYEQYF. In DNA, the CDR3 is TGCGCCAGCAGCGAGACATCATTCCCCTCCTACGAGCAGTACTTC.

The CDR3 DNA is TGTGCCTGGAGTGCAGGACAGACCAGCACAGATACGCAGTATTTT. Translating gives CAWSAGQTSTDTQYF. This chain connects TRBV30 to TRBJ2-3; maybe TRBD1 (6 bases). From germline, CDR1 is GTSNPN and CDR2 SVGIG (reference sequence). Trimming took 1 base from V and 0 from J, leaving 11 bases between them. The CDR3 covers 15 residues. Drawing the rest from reference TRBV30 and TRBJ2-3, the complete variable domain is SQTIHQWPATLVQPVGSPLSLECTVEGTSNPNLYWYRQAAGRGLQLLFYSVGIGQISSEVPQNLSASRPQDRQFILSSKKLLLSDSGFYLCAWSAGQTSTDTQYFGPGTRLTVL.